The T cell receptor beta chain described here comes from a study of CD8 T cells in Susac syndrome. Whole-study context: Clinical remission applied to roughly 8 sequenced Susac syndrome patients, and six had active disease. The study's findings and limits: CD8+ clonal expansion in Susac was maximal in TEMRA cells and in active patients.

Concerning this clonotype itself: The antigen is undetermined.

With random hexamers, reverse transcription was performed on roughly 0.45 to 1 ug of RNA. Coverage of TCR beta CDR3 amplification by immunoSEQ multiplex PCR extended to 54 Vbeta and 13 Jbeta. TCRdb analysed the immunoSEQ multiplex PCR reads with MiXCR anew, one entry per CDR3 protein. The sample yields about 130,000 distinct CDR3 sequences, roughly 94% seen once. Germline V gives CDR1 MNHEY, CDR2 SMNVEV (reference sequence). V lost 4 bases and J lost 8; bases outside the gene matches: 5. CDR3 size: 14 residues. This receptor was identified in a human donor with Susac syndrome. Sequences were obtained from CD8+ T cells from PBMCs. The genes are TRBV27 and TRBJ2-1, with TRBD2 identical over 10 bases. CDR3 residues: CASSWGLATHEQFF. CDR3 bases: TGTGCCAGCAGTTGGGGACTAGCGACCCATGAGCAGTTCTTC.